Presented here are 20 T cell receptor beta chains from one specimen sequenced in a study of cytomegalovirus exposure and HLA in healthy donors. With 60 Vbeta and 13 Jbeta primers, the PCR was carried out. Profiling relied on immunoSEQ multiplex PCR, and the TCRdb table lists in-frame clones only, not all of them. The sample carries 120,000 or so clones, roughly 78% recorded once. Specimen: PBMCs. Every receptor here comes from a man younger than 40 in good health and CMV-seropositive.

V is TRBV19 and J is TRBJ2-1; TRBD2 agrees at 13 bases. There are 15 residues in the CDR3. V was pared by 9 bases and J by 7 bases, with 9 bases of the junction left unmatched. Germline V gives CDR1 LNHDA, CDR2 SQIVND (reference sequence). For the CDR3, the DNA is TGTGCCAGAAAACTAGCGGGGGGGCTGAATAATGAGCAGTTCTTC. Protein sequence: CARKLAGGLNNEQFF.

The chain carries TRBV5-1 and TRBJ2-1; D is possibly TRBD1 (6 bases). The CDR3 contains 15 residues. V was trimmed by 2 bases and J by 5 bases, leaving 14 bases between them. CDR1 and CDR2 (germline): SGHRS, YFSETQ. The CDR3 here is CASSFTGPHNNEQFF. The CDR3 region has the DNA TGCGCCAGCAGCTTCACAGGGCCACACAACAATGAGCAGTTCTTC.

This clone appeared once. The chain uses TRBV10-1 and TRBJ2-5; 7 bases align to TRBD1. Germline assignment: CDR1 WNHNN and CDR2 SYGVQD (reference sequence). This CDR3 spans 14 amino acids. The J segment lost 5 bases and the V segment lost 6 bases, leaving 9 bases of the junction unmatched. Here the CDR3 reads CASSLETGPETQYF. The DNA of the CDR3 is TGCGCCAGCAGCCTAGAGACAGGGCCGGAGACCCAGTACTTC.

The chain links TRBV5-5 to TRBJ2-3; 10 bases fit TRBD2. J was trimmed by 4 bases and V by 1 base; bases with no gene match: 3. There are 15 residues in the CDR3. In germline, CDR1 is SGHKS, CDR2 YYEKEE (reference sequence). The CDR3 loop reads CASSLPGLAADTQYF. CDR3 DNA: TGTGCCAGCAGCTTGCCCGGACTAGCGGCAGATACGCAGTATTTT.

This clone was seen a single time. The V call is TRBV5-1, the J call TRBJ1-5; D is undetermined. V lost 0 bases and J lost 7, with 8 bases in between. The length of the CDR3 is 13 residues. CDR1 SGHRS and CDR2 YFSETQ come from the germline V gene. CDR3 amino acids: CASSLDDSQPQHF. CDR3 sequence (DNA): TGCGCCAGCAGCTTGGATGACTCCCAGCCCCAGCATTTT.

This chain uses TRBV6-1 with TRBJ1-1; TRBD1 matches at 7 bases. From germline, CDR1 is MNHNS and CDR2 SASEGT. The V gene end was trimmed by 5 bases and the J gene end by 1 base; junction bases not matched to a gene: 1. The length of the CDR3 is 13 residues. The CDR3 nucleotides read TGTGCCAGCAGTTGGGACAGGAACACTGAAGCTTTCTTT. Translated: CASSWDRNTEAFF.

This chain connects TRBV28 to TRBJ2-4, with 9 bases fitting TRBD2. V gave up 1 base and J gave up 7 bases; unmatched junction bases: 11. CDR3 length equals 17 residues. CDR1 is MDHEN and CDR2 is SYDVKM in the germline V gene. The CDR3 sequence is CASSLLRSGGLGNIQYF. CDR3 in DNA: TGTGCCAGCAGTTTATTACGTAGCGGGGGCTTGGGGAACATTCAGTACTTC. Based on the CDR3 plus reference TRBV28 and TRBJ2-4, the full variable domain is DVKVTQSSRYLVKRTGEKVFLECVQDMDHENMFWYRQDPGLGLRLIYFSYDVKMKEKGDIPEGYSVSREKKERFSLILESASTNQTSMYLCASSLLRSGGLGNIQYFGAGTRLSVL.

The chain carries TRBV6-4 and TRBJ1-6; 9 bases map to TRBD1. CDR1 and CDR2 from the germline V gene are MRHNA and SNTAGT. Unmatched junction bases numbered 5, after V lost 2 bases and J lost 9 bases. The CDR3 has 15 amino acids. CDR3 DNA: TGTGCCAGCAGTGACGAACAGGGGGCAGGTTCACCCCTCCACTTT. Its protein product is CASSDEQGAGSPLHF.

The chain has TRBV7-2 and TRBJ2-1, with 10 bases lining up with TRBD1. With V trimmed by 6 bases and J by 5 bases, 1 base remained unmatched. CDR1 is SGHTA, CDR2 FQGNSA, per germline. This CDR3 contains 13 residues. CDR3 residues: CASSGTGDNEQFF. CDR3 nucleotide sequence: TGTGCCAGCAGTGGGACAGGGGACAATGAGCAGTTCTTC.

This clone has more than one count but fewer than ten. The chain is built from TRBV6-6 and TRBJ2-6; a possible D gene is TRBD1 (6 bases). Germline CDR1 reads MNHNY; CDR2 reads SVGAGI (reference sequence). The CDR3 covers 15 residues. The V gene lost 7 bases and the J gene lost 0 bases, with 10 bases spanning the gap. The CDR3 region is CASMDRPSGANVLTF. The DNA for the CDR3 is TGTGCCAGCATGGACAGACCCTCTGGGGCCAACGTCCTGACTTTC.

This clone was counted a single time. The chain combines TRBV14 with TRBJ1-1, with D unclear. Trimming pared 0 bases from V and 8 bases from J, leaving 13 bases between. Germline lookup yields CDR1 SGHDN and CDR2 FVKESK. The CDR3 covers 14 residues. DNA for the CDR3: TGTGCCAGCAGCCAAGAGTGGCGGACGGGAGAAGCTTTCTTT. This encodes CASSQEWRTGEAFF. Full variable domain (outside the CDR3, taken from reference TRBV14 and TRBJ1-1): EAGVTQFPSHSVIEKGQTVTLRCDPISGHDNLYWYRRVMGKEIKFLLHFVKESKQDESGMPNNRFLAERTGGTYSTLKVQPAELEDSGVYFCASSQEWRTGEAFFGQGTRLTVV.

This clone has just a few counts. J is TRBJ2-2 and V is TRBV5-6; TRBD2 is a possible D gene (6 bases). The CDR3 runs 16 residues. Per germline, CDR1 SGHDT and CDR2 YYEEEE. Trimming took off 3 bases at V and 3 bases at J, with 15 bases between the two ends. DNA for the CDR3: TGTGCCAGCAGCTCCAAAGGAGGGGAGGACACCGGGGAGCTGTTTTTT. This codes for CASSSKGGEDTGELFF.

This sequence joins TRBV6-1 and TRBJ1-3, with 8 bases that match TRBD1. The V and J ends lost 5 bases and 2 bases, in that order; junction bases with no gene match: 2. The CDR3 is 14 residues long. Germline assignment: CDR1 MNHNS and CDR2 SASEGT. The chain's CDR3 is CASSQQGAGNTIYF. The CDR3 nucleotides are TGTGCCAGCAGTCAACAGGGGGCTGGAAACACCATATATTTT.

The chain carries TRBV7-9 and TRBJ2-7; 7 bases line up with TRBD2. The CDR3 totals 13 residues. V dropped 1 base and J dropped 4; count of bases not matched to a gene: 1. Germline V gene sequence: CDR1 SEHNR, CDR2 FQNEAQ (reference sequence). The CDR3 nucleotides read TGTGCCAGCAGCTTAGGCGGGGGTTACGAGCAGTACTTC. It is translated as CASSLGGGYEQYF.

The chain is built from TRBV5-1 and TRBJ1-2, with D hard to call. Germline assignment: CDR1 SGHRS and CDR2 YFSETQ. V was shortened by 3 bases and J by 2 bases, with 17 bases between the two germline ends. The CDR3 loop spans 16 amino acids. The CDR3: CASSSSGIDGNYGYTF. The CDR3 nucleotides read TGCGCCAGCAGCTCCTCCGGAATTGACGGGAACTATGGCTACACCTTC.

The sample holds a few counts of this clone. This chain uses TRBV2 with TRBJ2-7; perhaps TRBD2 as D (5 bases). The CDR3 has 13 residues. The germline V gene encodes CDR1 SNHLY and CDR2 FYNNEI. V dropped 5 bases and J dropped 4 bases, with 12 bases sitting between them. CDR3 sequence reads: CASSHGSRYEQYF. The CDR3 coding sequence is TGTGCCAGCAGTCATGGGAGCCGATACGAGCAGTACTTC.

The V gene is TRBV2, the J gene TRBJ2-7, with 7 bases that match TRBD2. The germline V gene has CDR1 SNHLY and CDR2 FYNNEI. The length of the CDR3 is 16 residues. V lost 6 bases, J lost 0 bases, and 11 bases stayed unmatched. The CDR3 DNA sequence: TGTGCCAGCAGGGGTTCGCTCGGGGGGAGCTCCTACGAGCAGTACTTC. The encoded protein is CASRGSLGGSSYEQYF.

This clone was recorded a few times. The chain carries TRBV5-8 and TRBJ2-7; TRBD1 aligns across 8 bases. Germline V gene lookup returns CDR1 SGHTS and CDR2 YDEGEE. The CDR3 sequence is 15 residues long. V lost 4 bases, J lost 1 base, and 7 bases stayed unmatched. For the CDR3, the DNA is TGTGCCAGCAGCCCTCGGACAGGGAAATCCTACGAGCAGTACTTC. It is translated as CASSPRTGKSYEQYF.

CDR3 in DNA: TGTGCCAGCAGCTTACCCACTAGCGGTTCCTACGAGCAGTACTTC. Its protein product is CASSLPTSGSYEQYF. V usage is TRBV7-2 and J usage is TRBJ2-7; TRBD2 aligns across 8 bases. Germline V CDR1 and CDR2: SGHTA, FQGNSA. V trimming: 2 bases; J trimming: 1 base; junction bases outside the gene matches: 4. The length of the CDR3 is 15 residues.

This clone was picked up a small number of times. The J gene is TRBJ2-5, the V gene TRBV18; 8 nucleotides line up with TRBD1. The V gene's germline CDR1 is KGHSH and CDR2 LQKENI. V shed 4 bases and J 3 bases; nucleotides not matched to a gene: 1. The CDR3 runs 13 residues. The CDR3 is CASSRGQEETQYF. The CDR3, as DNA: TGTGCCAGCTCACGGGGACAGGAAGAGACCCAGTACTTC.